This T cell receptor beta chain was captured by sequencing in a study of CD8 T cells in ankylosing spondylitis. Study-level results: It appeared that ankylosing spondylitis blood was characterized by a TCR beta motif of 8 or 9 highly homologous variants. Significant enrichment of disease-linked clones was reportedly seen in matched ankylosing spondylitis synovial fluid.

From the 5' RACE reads, TCRdb called clonotypes with MiXCR, one entry per CDR3 protein. The sample yields nearly 250,000 distinct CDR3 sequences, about 30% seen once. Details on this clonotype: Its cognate antigen is unknown.

From germline, CDR1 is SGHAT and CDR2 FQNNGV. V was trimmed by 5 bases and J by 4 bases, leaving 15 bases between them. This CDR3 region has 15 residues. The chain combines TRBV11-2 with TRBJ2-1, with D maybe TRBD1 (7 bases). The specimen sequenced was blood, either unsorted or a sorted T cell fraction (not recorded which). The sequence was collected from a male donor with ankylosing spondylitis or in good health (not recorded which). The CDR3 loop reads CASSKPTGTYNEQFF. The CDR3 DNA follows: TGTGCCAGCAGCAAACCGACAGGGACTTACAATGAGCAGTTCTTC.